Presented here are 25 T cell receptor beta chains from one specimen sequenced in a study of PD-L1 blockade in urothelial cancer. Sample time point: peripheral blood 6 weeks after treatment start. TCRdb's copy holds only in-frame clones and misses some; the assay was immunoSEQ multiplex PCR. Found here are 100,000 to 150,000 clones, around 88% of them singletons; the top ten hold 2% to 3%. Sample: PBMCs, taken around atezolizumab (anti-PD-L1) treatment. The receptors come from a man aged 45-65 years with urothelial cancer.

J is TRBJ1-5 and V is TRBV27, with D possibly being TRBD1 (5 bases). Germline loops: CDR1 MNHEY, CDR2 SMNVEV (reference sequence). With 2 bases removed from V and 4 bases from J, the gap between germline ends came to 6 bases. The CDR3 contains 13 residues. The CDR3 DNA reads as TGTGCCAGCAGTTTAAACAGGAATCAGCCCCAGCATTTT. As protein: CASSLNRNQPQHF.

Here the CDR3 reads CASSLSKGGAESQYF. CDR3 sequence (DNA): TGTGCCAGCAGCTTATCAAAAGGGGGTGCGGAGTCCCAGTACTTC. The J gene is TRBJ2-5, the V gene TRBV7-9; possible D gene TRBD1, 6 bases. CDR1 SEHNR and CDR2 FQNEAQ come from the germline V gene (reference sequence). Deletions cut 2 bases from V and 9 bases from J, with 19 bases between. This CDR3 has 15 residues.

This sequence joins TRBV19 and TRBJ2-5; 8 positions match TRBD2. Germline lookup yields CDR1 LNHDA and CDR2 SQIVND (reference sequence). This CDR3 spans 17 amino acids. V was clipped by 3 bases and J by 5 bases; unmatched bases: 14. The chain's CDR3 is CASSMLGTSGRGETQYF. The CDR3 DNA reads TGTGCCAGTAGTATGCTCGGAACTAGCGGAAGGGGGGAGACCCAGTACTTC.

V is TRBV5-4 and J is TRBJ1-6; D is unresolved. The CDR3 consists of 14 residues. V lost 4 bases and J 6 bases, leaving 11 bases between the germline ends. Germline CDR1 reads SGHNT; CDR2 reads YYREEE (reference sequence). This chain's CDR3 is CASSMGGINSPLHF. The CDR3, as DNA: TGTGCCAGCAGCATGGGAGGAATTAATTCACCCCTCCACTTT.

The V call is TRBV10-2, the J call TRBJ1-1, with 7 bases lining up with TRBD1. The CDR3 covers 15 residues. V gave up 5 bases and J gave up 1 base; unmatched junction bases: 7. In germline, CDR1 is WSHSY, CDR2 SAAADI. The CDR3 spells CASSRGLKGNTEAFF. DNA for the CDR3: TGCGCCAGCAGTAGGGGGCTGAAAGGGAACACTGAAGCTTTCTTT.

This chain joins TRBV2 and TRBJ2-5; TRBD1 is a possible D gene (6 bases). This CDR3 has 12 residues. The ends were cut back, 6 bases at V and 7 bases at J, with 12 bases in the middle. The germline V gene has CDR1 SNHLY and CDR2 FYNNEI. The CDR3 loop is CASRTGSGTQYF. The DNA for the CDR3 is TGTGCCAGCAGGACAGGAAGCGGGACCCAGTACTTC. The entire variable domain, with the rest obtained from reference TRBV2 and TRBJ2-5, is as follows: EPEVTQTPSHQVTQMGQEVILRCVPISNHLYFYWYRQILGQKVEFLVSFYNNEISEKSEIFDDQFSVERPDGSNFTLKIRSTKLEDSAMYFCASRTGSGTQYFGPGTRLLVL.

The V call is TRBV4-2, the J call TRBJ2-1; TRBD2 aligns across 13 bases. This CDR3 contains 16 residues. Germline CDR1 and CDR2: LGHNA and YNFKEQ. The V gene end was trimmed by 1 base and the J gene end by 9 bases; junction bases not matched to a gene: 6. DNA of the CDR3: TGTGCCAGCAGCCAAGTACTAGCGGGAGGGTTTAGTGAGCAGTTCTTC. Translating gives CASSQVLAGGFSEQFF.

The gene calls are TRBV14 and TRBJ2-1; no reliable D call. V lost 3 bases and J lost 0, with 6 bases in between. The germline V gene has CDR1 SGHDN and CDR2 FVKESK. This CDR3 has 14 residues. Written as DNA, the CDR3 is TGTGCCAGCAGCCACTATTACTCCTACAATGAGCAGTTCTTC. It specifies CASSHYYSYNEQFF. The full variable domain, its missing parts supplied by reference TRBV14 and TRBJ2-1, is EAGVTQFPSHSVIEKGQTVTLRCDPISGHDNLYWYRRVMGKEIKFLLHFVKESKQDESGMPNNRFLAERTGGTYSTLKVQPAELEDSGVYFCASSHYYSYNEQFFGPGTRLTVL.

This clone was seen only once. The rearrangement uses TRBV28 and TRBJ2-7, with D perhaps TRBD1 (6 bases). CDR1 MDHEN and CDR2 SYDVKM come from the germline V gene. This CDR3 region has 16 residues. Trimming pared 5 bases from V and 0 bases from J, leaving 17 bases between. CDR3 sequence (DNA): TGTGCCAGCAGTCCCCCTAGGGGGATGAGCTCCTACGAGCAGTACTTC. Protein sequence: CASSPPRGMSSYEQYF.

The chain combines TRBV30 with TRBJ2-1, with 10 bases that match TRBD1. Germline V gives CDR1 GTSNPN, CDR2 SVGIG (reference sequence). This CDR3 comprises 15 residues. V lost 1 base to trimming and J lost 8 bases; unmatched junction nucleotides: 8. The CDR3 bases are TGTGCCTGGAGTGGGGACAGGGGATTTGGCGATGAGCAGTTCTTC. Amino acids: CAWSGDRGFGDEQFF.

The V call is TRBV27, the J call TRBJ2-1; 14 positions match TRBD2. The CDR3 totals 17 residues. V gave up 6 bases and J gave up 1 base; unmatched junction bases: 5. CDR1 and CDR2 (germline): MNHEY, SMNVEV (reference sequence). CDR3 sequence: CASRGTSGSRSYNEQFF. As DNA, the CDR3 is TGTGCCAGCAGAGGGACTAGCGGGAGTAGGTCCTACAATGAGCAGTTCTTC.

The CDR3 nucleotides are TGTGCCAGCAGCACCGGGACAGGGTCCCTCTCCGTCTACGAGCAGTACTTC. It specifies CASSTGTGSLSVYEQYF. V and J are TRBV5-6 and TRBJ2-7; 9 nucleotides align to TRBD1. The V and J ends lost 4 bases and 3 bases, in that order; junction bases with no gene match: 14. The CDR3 loop spans 17 amino acids. Germline CDR1 SGHDT, CDR2 YYEEEE.

Here the CDR3 reads CASSYGRVNTEAFF. In DNA, the CDR3 is TGTGCCAGCAGTTACGGCAGGGTTAACACTGAAGCTTTCTTT. This chain connects TRBV6-5 to TRBJ1-1, with TRBD1 as a possible D gene (5 bases). Germline CDR1 and CDR2: MNHEY and SVGAGI. V was pared by 2 bases and J by 2 bases, with 9 bases between. The CDR3 is made up of 14 amino acids.

The rearrangement joins TRBV14 to TRBJ2-3; D is undetermined. The germline gives CDR1 SGHDN, CDR2 FVKESK. The CDR3 consists of 13 residues. The ends were cut back, 1 base at V and 8 bases at J, with 10 bases in the middle. The CDR3 nucleotides are TGTGCCAGCAGCCAAGTCGCGACGGGTACGCAGTATTTT. This translates into CASSQVATGTQYF.

The chain is built from TRBV4-2 and TRBJ2-1; 11 bases align to TRBD2. The CDR3 extends over 15 amino acids. The germline V gene has CDR1 LGHNA and CDR2 YNFKEQ. V shed 8 bases, J shed 6 bases, and the junction held 9 bases outside the gene matches. The DNA for the CDR3 is TGTGCCAGCGGTATAGCGGGAGGGCAAGGCAATGAGCAGTTCTTC. It yields the protein CASGIAGGQGNEQFF.

The CDR3 reads CASTPRLAGYQETQYF. DNA for the CDR3: TGTGCCAGCACCCCTAGACTAGCGGGATATCAAGAGACCCAGTACTTC. The V gene is TRBV2, the J gene TRBJ2-5; 11 bases are a match to TRBD2. Trimming cost V 7 bases and J 2 bases; bases outside gene matches: 9. CDR1 SNHLY and CDR2 FYNNEI come from the germline V gene. The length of the CDR3 is 16 residues.

V is TRBV5-1 and J is TRBJ2-5; tentative D call: TRBD2 (5 bases). The V end lost 1 base, the J end lost 5 bases, and 12 bases lay between the germline ends. Germline lookup yields CDR1 SGHRS and CDR2 YFSETQ. The CDR3 extends over 14 amino acids. CDR3 loop: CASSLTSQVETQYF. In DNA form, the CDR3 reads TGCGCCAGCAGCTTGACTAGTCAAGTCGAGACCCAGTACTTC.

The chain recombines TRBV7-9 with TRBJ2-3; 8 nucleotides agree with TRBD1. Germline V gives CDR1 SEHNR, CDR2 FQNEAQ (reference sequence). The CDR3 length is 16 residues. Losses at the gene ends were 5 bases for V and 1 base for J; bases not matched to a gene: 8. The DNA of the CDR3 is TGTGCCAGCAGCACCTGGACAGGGCGGGGCACAGATACGCAGTATTTT. Protein sequence: CASSTWTGRGTDTQYF.

This clone was counted only a few times. This chain joins TRBV28 and TRBJ1-1, with D possibly matching TRBD1 (6 bases). CDR1 and CDR2 from the germline V gene are MDHEN and SYDVKM. Trimming removed 6 bases from V and 3 bases from J, with 20 bases in between. This CDR3 has 16 amino acids. This CDR3 is CASSTGRLPGDTEAFF. Here the CDR3 DNA reads TGTGCCAGCAGCACCGGCCGATTGCCAGGGGACACTGAAGCTTTCTTT.

J is TRBJ2-1 and V is TRBV15, with a weak D call TRBD2 (6 bases). Per germline, CDR1 LNHNV and CDR2 YYDKDF (reference sequence). Trimming removed 0 bases at V and 4 bases at J, with 10 bases between. The CDR3 length is 15 residues. CDR3 bases: TGTGCCACCAGCAGAGAGCGGGGCAAGTACAATGAGCAGTTCTTC. Protein product: CATSRERGKYNEQFF.

The chain joins TRBV5-4 to TRBJ2-1; TRBD2 aligns across 8 bases. This CDR3 spans 15 amino acids. J was trimmed by 5 bases and V by 4 bases; bases with no gene match: 8. From germline, CDR1 is SGHNT and CDR2 YYREEE (reference sequence). CDR3 nucleotides: TGTGCCAGCAGCGCCTATAGCGGGACGGACAATGAGCAGTTCTTC. Translated, it gives CASSAYSGTDNEQFF.

The chain has TRBV5-1 and TRBJ2-7, with 15 bases fitting TRBD2. Trimming at V came to 4 bases and at J to 3 bases, leaving 11 bases not matched to a gene. Germline V gene lookup returns CDR1 SGHRS and CDR2 YFSETQ. This CDR3 has 18 amino acids. The CDR3 region has the DNA TGCGCCAGCAGCACTGGACTAGCGGGAGGGCATTTCAGCTACGAGCAGTACTTC. Residues: CASSTGLAGGHFSYEQYF.

DNA for the CDR3: TGTGCTAGTGGTTTGGCCGGGACAGGGGGATTGGGTACGCAGTATTTT. Protein product: CASGLAGTGGLGTQYF. V gene TRBV12-5 combines with J gene TRBJ2-3; 11 bases match TRBD1. Germline-derived CDR1 and CDR2 are LGHNT and FRNRAP. The CDR3 totals 16 residues. Trimming took 1 base from V and 8 from J; bases not matched to a gene: 8.

The chain joins TRBV28 to TRBJ1-1, with no clear D. V lost 3 bases and J 1 base, leaving 6 bases between the germline ends. The CDR3 has 13 amino acids. CDR1 and CDR2 (germline): MDHEN, SYDVKM. The CDR3 protein is CASSFTANTEAFF. The DNA of the CDR3 is TGTGCCAGCAGTTTCACAGCGAACACTGAAGCTTTCTTT.

The V gene is TRBV25-1, the J gene TRBJ2-3, with TRBD1 identical over 10 bases. Germline assignment: CDR1 MGHDK and CDR2 SYGVNS. This CDR3 has 15 amino acids. V was pared by 7 bases and J by 6 bases, with 10 bases of the junction left unmatched. CDR3 nucleotide sequence: TGTGCCAGCACGGGGACAGGGGTTTTAGCTGATACGCAGTATTTT. Residues: CASTGTGVLADTQYF.